A single TCR beta chain is shown here with its context. These data originate in a study of shared clonotypes between healthy human individuals. Profiled with immunoSEQ multiplex PCR; TCRdb holds only in-frame clones, not every one. Of millions of clones in the sample, over 85% are singletons; the top ten hold roughly 0.14%. CDR3 size: 16 residues. The V gene end was trimmed by 0 bases and the J gene end by 3 bases; junction bases not matched to a gene: 5. Looked up from germline, CDR1 is SGHNT and CDR2 is YYREEE (reference sequence). This rearrangement joins TRBV5-4 to TRBJ2-3; 9 bases agree with TRBD2. What was sequenced was naive CD4+ T cells sorted from blood. Subset here: CD45RA+ positively selected. This clonotype originated in a man aged 18 to 29 in good health. For the CDR3, the DNA is TGTGCCAGCAGCTTGGATGGGCTAGCGGGGACAGATACGCAGTATTTT. Its translation is CASSLDGLAGTDTQYF.